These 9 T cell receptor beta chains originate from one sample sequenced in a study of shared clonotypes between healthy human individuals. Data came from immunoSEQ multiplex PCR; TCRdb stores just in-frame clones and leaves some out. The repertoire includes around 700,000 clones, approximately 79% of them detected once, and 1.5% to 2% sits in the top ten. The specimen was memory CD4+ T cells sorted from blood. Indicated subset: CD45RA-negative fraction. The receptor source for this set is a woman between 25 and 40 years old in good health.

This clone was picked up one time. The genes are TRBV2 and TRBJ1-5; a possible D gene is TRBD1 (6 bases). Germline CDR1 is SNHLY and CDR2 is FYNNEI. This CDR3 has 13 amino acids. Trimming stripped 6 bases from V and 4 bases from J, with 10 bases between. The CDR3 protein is CASRGRGNQPQHF. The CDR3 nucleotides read TGTGCCAGCAGGGGTAGGGGGAATCAGCCCCAGCATTTT.

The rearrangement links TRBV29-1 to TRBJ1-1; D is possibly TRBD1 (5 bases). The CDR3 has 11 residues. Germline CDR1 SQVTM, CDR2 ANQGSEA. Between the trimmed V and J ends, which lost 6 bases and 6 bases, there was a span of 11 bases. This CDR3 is CSVIRGAEAFF. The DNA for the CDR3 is TGCAGCGTAATTCGGGGCGCTGAAGCTTTCTTT.

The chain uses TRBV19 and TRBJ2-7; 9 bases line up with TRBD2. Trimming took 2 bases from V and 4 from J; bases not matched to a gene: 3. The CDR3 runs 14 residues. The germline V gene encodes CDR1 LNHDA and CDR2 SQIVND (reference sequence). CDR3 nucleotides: TGTGCCAGTAGTATAAGCCTAGCGGGATACGAGCAGTACTTC. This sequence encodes CASSISLAGYEQYF.

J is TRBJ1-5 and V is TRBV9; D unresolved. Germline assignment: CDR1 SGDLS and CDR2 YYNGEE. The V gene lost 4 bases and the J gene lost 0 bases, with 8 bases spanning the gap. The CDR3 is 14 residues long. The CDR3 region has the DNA TGTGCCAGCAGCCCGGAGGGTAGCAATCAGCCCCAGCATTTT. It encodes CASSPEGSNQPQHF.

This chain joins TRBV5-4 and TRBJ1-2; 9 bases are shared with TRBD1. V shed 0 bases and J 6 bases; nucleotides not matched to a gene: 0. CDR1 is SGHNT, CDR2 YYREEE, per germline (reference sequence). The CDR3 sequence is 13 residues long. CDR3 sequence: CASSLGTGDGYTF. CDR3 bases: TGTGCCAGCAGCTTGGGGACAGGGGATGGCTACACCTTC.

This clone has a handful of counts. The CDR3, as DNA: TGTGCCAGCAGCCGGGACAGGGTGGTGTCCCAGCATTTT. Amino acids: CASSRDRVVSQHF. The chain recombines TRBV28 with TRBJ1-5; 9 nucleotides agree with TRBD1. The germline V gene has CDR1 MDHEN and CDR2 SYDVKM. J was trimmed by 11 bases and V by 6 bases; bases with no gene match: 8. This CDR3 contains 13 residues.

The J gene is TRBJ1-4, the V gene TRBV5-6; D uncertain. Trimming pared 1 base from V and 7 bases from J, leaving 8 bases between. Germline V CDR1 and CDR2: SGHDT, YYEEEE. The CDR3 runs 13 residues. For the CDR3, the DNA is TGTGCCAGCAGCTTGATACGCGGTGAAAAACTGTTTTTT. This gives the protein CASSLIRGEKLFF.

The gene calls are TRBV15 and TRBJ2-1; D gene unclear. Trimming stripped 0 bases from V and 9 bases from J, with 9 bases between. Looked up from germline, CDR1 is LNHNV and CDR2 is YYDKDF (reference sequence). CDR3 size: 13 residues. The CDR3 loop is CATSRDLDSEQFF. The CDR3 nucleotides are TGTGCCACCAGCAGAGATCTGGATTCTGAGCAGTTCTTC.

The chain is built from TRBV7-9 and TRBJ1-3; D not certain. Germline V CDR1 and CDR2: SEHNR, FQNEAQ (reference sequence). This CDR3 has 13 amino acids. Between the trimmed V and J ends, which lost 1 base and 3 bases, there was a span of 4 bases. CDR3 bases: TGTGCCAGCAGCTTAGGTCTTGGAAACACCATATATTTT. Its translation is CASSLGLGNTIYF.